The TCR beta chain under discussion was sequenced for a study of OX40 agonist ivuxolimab in advanced cancers. Overall study findings and caveats: CD8+ T cells (on average) carried more expanded clones than CD4+ T cells. At 0.1 to 3.0 mg/kg and by week 6, clonal expansion occurred in CD4+ and CD8+ blood T cells.

Details on this clone: The antigen is undetermined.

Profiled with immunoSEQ multiplex PCR; TCRdb holds only in-frame clones, not every one. The sample holds 60,000 or so clones, roughly 89% seen once. V lost 6 bases, J lost 7 bases, and 4 bases stayed unmatched. CDR3 length: 13 amino acids. CDR1 is ENHRY, CDR2 SYGVKD, per germline. Patients with autoimmune history or systemic immunosuppression were excluded. This TCR was sampled from an adult with an advanced solid tumor such as melanoma, head and neck, liver or kidney cancer. This chain uses TRBV10-3 with TRBJ1-4; the match to TRBD1 covers 8 bases. This material consisted of CD4+ or CD8+ T cells sorted from blood, taken in a trial of the OX40 agonist ivuxolimab. The CDR3 bases are TGTGCCATCAGCGATGGACAGGGTGAAAAACTGTTTTTT. This gives the protein CAISDGQGEKLFF.